This TCR beta chain was identified in a study of blood T cell repertoires in COVID-19. Whole-study context: The cDNA or gDNA used as material had been derived from T cells, B-cell-depleted T cells, or PBMCs.

V lost 3 bases, J lost 4 bases, and 24 bases lay in between. The CDR3 has 18 residues. The germline gives CDR1 MGHDK, CDR2 SYGVNS. Method: immunoSEQ multiplex PCR; TCRdb's copy keeps in-frame clones and lacks some. The sample has hundreds of thousands of clones, around 85% seen once. The receptor was isolated from an elderly woman with acute or convalescent COVID-19. Sequencing input: peripheral blood. This rearrangement joins TRBV25-1 to TRBJ1-1, with no clear D. The CDR3 protein is CASSESAAGLPRGTEAFF. DNA of the CDR3: TGTGCCAGCAGTGAGTCGGCGGCAGGCCTTCCTCGGGGCACTGAAGCTTTCTTT.